This T cell receptor beta chain was sequenced for a study of OX40 agonist ivuxolimab in advanced cancers. Across the whole study: Patients were treated with ivuxolimab, an agonistic anti-OX40 (CD134) antibody.

There are a few counts of this clone. TCRdb's copy holds only in-frame clones and misses some; the assay was immunoSEQ multiplex PCR. Of tens of thousands of clones listed, 86% are singletons. The specimen was CD4+ or CD8+ T cells sorted from blood, collected in a trial of the OX40 agonist ivuxolimab. The clonotype originates from an adult with an advanced solid tumor such as melanoma, head and neck, liver or kidney cancer.

CDR3 coding DNA: TGCAGCGTTGTGTCAGGGGGAGAGACCCAGTACTTC. Encoded protein: CSVVSGGETQYF. This chain uses TRBV29-1 with TRBJ2-5; 7 bases align to TRBD1. The J segment lost 4 bases and the V segment lost 4 bases, leaving 3 bases of the junction unmatched. CDR1 and CDR2 (germline): SQVTM, ANQGSEA. The CDR3 covers 12 residues.